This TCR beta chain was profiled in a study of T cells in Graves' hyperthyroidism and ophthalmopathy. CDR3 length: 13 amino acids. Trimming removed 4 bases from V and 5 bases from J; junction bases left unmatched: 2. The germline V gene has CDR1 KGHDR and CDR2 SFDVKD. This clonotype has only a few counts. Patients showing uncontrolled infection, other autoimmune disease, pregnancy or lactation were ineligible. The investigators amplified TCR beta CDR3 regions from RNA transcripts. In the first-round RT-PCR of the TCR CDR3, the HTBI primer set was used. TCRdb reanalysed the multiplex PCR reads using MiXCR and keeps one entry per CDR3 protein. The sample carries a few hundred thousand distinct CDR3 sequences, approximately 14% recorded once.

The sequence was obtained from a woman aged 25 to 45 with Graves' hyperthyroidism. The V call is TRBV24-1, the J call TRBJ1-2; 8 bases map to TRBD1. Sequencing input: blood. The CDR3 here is CATSETGEYGYTF. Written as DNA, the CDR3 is TGTGCCACCAGTGAGACAGGGGAATATGGCTACACCTTC.